The present T cell receptor beta chain was sequenced within a study of T cell responses to AZD1222 COVID-19 vaccine. Overall study results and limits: Just a handful of people given AZD1222 tested seropositive at baseline. Spike as a whole was targeted by vaccine-associated CD4 TCRs, dominant at 160-218 and 743-854. Mostly white British, mostly female donors; authors suggested clonal diversity may be underestimated. Close to half of all spike-specific TCRs reportedly target regions of the variants that are unmutated.

Method: immunoSEQ multiplex PCR; TCRdb's copy keeps in-frame clones and lacks some. The sample consists of roughly 120,000 clones, 75% to 95% of them appearing once. As concerns this clone: Its antigen is undetermined.

V was shortened by 6 bases and J by 2 bases, with 11 bases between the two germline ends. This CDR3 has 15 residues. Germline assignment: CDR1 SNHLY and CDR2 FYNNEI. The V and J genes are TRBV2 and TRBJ1-6; D unresolved. The sample here was peripheral blood, taken 28 days after the second dose of the MenACWY control vaccine. This clonotype was obtained from an adult who received the MenACWY meningococcal vaccine as a control. The CDR3 DNA is TGTGCCAGCAGGCCTTCTCCGCCCTATAATTCACCCCTCCACTTT. As protein: CASRPSPPYNSPLHF.